Each of the 8 T cell receptor beta chains below was sequenced from the same sample in a study of molecular identifiers for immune sequencing clone quantification. One entry per CDR3 protein results from TCRdb running MiXCR on the PCR reads. The sample records about 35,000 distinct CDR3 sequences, about 20% being singletons. Sequencing used naive CD8+ T cells from blood, with Jurkat cell RNA spiked in. This sample's subset: FACS-sorted CD8+CD4-CCR7+CD45RA+ naive T cells. These receptors all stem from a human donor in good health. Some libraries in this study had Jurkat cell RNA spiked in.

This clonotype came up many times. This chain links TRBV5-6 with TRBJ1-1; D is unclear. Germline CDR1 SGHDT, CDR2 YYEEEE. V was clipped by 5 bases and J by 0 bases, with 2 bases between them. CDR3 length equals 11 residues. This chain's CDR3 is CASSLNTEAFF. The CDR3 nucleotides read TGTGCCAGCAGTCTGAACACTGAAGCTTTCTTT.

Concerning this clonotype: The junction and the germline gene differ at one end; a read error may be behind it. J is TRBJ2-1 and V is TRBV5-3; D might be TRBD2 (6 bases). TRBV5-3 falls under the ORF class, with uncertain function. The CDR3 has 14 residues. CDR3 in DNA: TGTGCCAGCAGCTCGCGGGACTCGACGAATGAGCAGTTCTTC. Its translation is CASSSRDSTNEQFF.

The chain is built from TRBV6-4 and TRBJ2-7, with D uncertain. The germline V and J ends were trimmed by 9 bases and 3 bases, with 21 bases remaining between them. CDR1 and CDR2 from the germline V gene are MRHNA and SNTAGT. There are 15 residues in the CDR3. The DNA of the CDR3 is TGTGCCAGGGGATGTATGAGTGAGGTTAACTACGAGCAGTACTTC. Translated: CARGCMSEVNYEQYF.

This clonotype has ten or more counts. The chain joins TRBV9 to TRBJ2-7; D assignment may be TRBD1 or TRBD2 (5 bases each). This CDR3 spans 16 amino acids. Germline CDR1 is SGDLS and CDR2 is YYNGEE. V gave up 4 bases and J gave up 4 bases, with 21 bases separating them. The CDR3 DNA sequence: TGTGCCAGCAGCCCCACGGGGCAGGACAAGGGGTACGAGCAGTACTTC. Protein product: CASSPTGQDKGYEQYF.

This clonotype was detected many times. The rearrangement links TRBV6-6 to TRBJ2-7; 7 bases line up with TRBD2. CDR3 length: 15 amino acids. CDR1 is MNHNY, CDR2 SVGAGI, per germline (reference sequence). V lost 6 bases to trimming and J lost 4 bases; unmatched junction nucleotides: 12. The CDR3 DNA is TGTGCCAGCAGACACGAAGCGGGACGCCCGTACGAGCAGTACTTC. Amino acids: CASRHEAGRPYEQYF.

This clonotype was detected many times. The J gene is TRBJ1-1, the V gene TRBV7-9; a weak D match, TRBD1 (6 bases). Germline CDR1 SEHNR, CDR2 FQNEAQ (reference sequence). Trimming removed 1 base at V and 1 base at J, with 7 bases between. CDR3 length: 14 residues. The CDR3 DNA sequence: TGTGCCAGCAGCTTAGGGGACAAGAACACTGAAGCTTTCTTT. This sequence encodes CASSLGDKNTEAFF.

This clonotype occurred many times. The chain carries TRBV2 and TRBJ1-1; D is ambiguous. V was shortened by 0 bases and J by 2 bases, with 7 bases between the two germline ends. The CDR3 sequence is 14 residues long. Germline-derived CDR1 and CDR2 are SNHLY and FYNNEI. The CDR3 region is CASSEAFSNTEAFF. The CDR3 DNA reads as TGTGCCAGCAGTGAAGCGTTCAGCAACACTGAAGCTTTCTTT.

A word on this clonotype: A much more abundant neighbour one base away suggests this may be a read error. V gene TRBV7-9 combines with J gene TRBJ2-5; possible D gene TRBD2, 6 bases. CDR1 is SEHNR and CDR2 is FQNEAQ in the germline V gene (reference sequence). The CDR3 extends over 14 amino acids. The CDR3 protein is CASSKLARQEAQYF. Written as DNA, the CDR3 is TGTGCCAGCAGCAAACTAGCACGTCAAGAGGCCCAGTACTTC.